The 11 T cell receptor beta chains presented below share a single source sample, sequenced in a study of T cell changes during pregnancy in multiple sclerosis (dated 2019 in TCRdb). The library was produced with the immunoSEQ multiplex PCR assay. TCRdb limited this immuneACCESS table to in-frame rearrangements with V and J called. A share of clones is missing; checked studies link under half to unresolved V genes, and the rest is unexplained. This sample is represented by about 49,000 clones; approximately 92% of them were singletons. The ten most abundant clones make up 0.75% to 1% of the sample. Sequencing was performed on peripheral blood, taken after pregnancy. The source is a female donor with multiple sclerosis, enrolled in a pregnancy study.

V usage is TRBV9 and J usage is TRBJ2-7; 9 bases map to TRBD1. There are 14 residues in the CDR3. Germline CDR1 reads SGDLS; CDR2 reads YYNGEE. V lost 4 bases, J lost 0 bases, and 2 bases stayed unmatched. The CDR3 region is CASSSGQGSYEQYF. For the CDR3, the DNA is TGTGCCAGCAGCTCGGGACAGGGCTCCTACGAGCAGTACTTC.

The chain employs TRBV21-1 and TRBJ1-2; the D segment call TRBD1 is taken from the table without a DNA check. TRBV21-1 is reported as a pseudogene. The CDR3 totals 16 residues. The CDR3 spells CASSADSPGQTHGYTF. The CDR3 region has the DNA TGTGCCAGCAGCGCAGACAGCCCCGGACAGACACATGGCTACACCTTC.

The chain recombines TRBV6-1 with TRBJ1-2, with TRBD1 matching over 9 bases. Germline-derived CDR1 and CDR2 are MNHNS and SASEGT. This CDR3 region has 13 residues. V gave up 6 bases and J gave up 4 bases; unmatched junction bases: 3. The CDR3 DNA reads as TGTGCCAGCAGGACAGGGGGGCTCTATGGCTACACCTTC. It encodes CASRTGGLYGYTF.

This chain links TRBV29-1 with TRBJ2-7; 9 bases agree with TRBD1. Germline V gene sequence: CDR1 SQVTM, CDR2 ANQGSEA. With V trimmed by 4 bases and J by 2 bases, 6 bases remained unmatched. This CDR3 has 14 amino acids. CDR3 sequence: CSVVGTGRAYEQYF. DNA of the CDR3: TGCAGCGTTGTAGGGACAGGGAGGGCCTACGAGCAGTACTTC.

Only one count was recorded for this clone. The CDR3 here is CASTRWTNTGELFF. Here the CDR3 DNA reads TGTGCCAGCACCCGGTGGACTAACACCGGGGAGCTGTTTTTT. The V gene is TRBV7-2, the J gene TRBJ2-2; TRBD2 is a possible D gene (5 bases). Germline lookup yields CDR1 SGHTA and CDR2 FQGNSA. The CDR3 loop spans 14 amino acids. V gave up 7 bases and J gave up 2 bases, with 11 bases separating them.

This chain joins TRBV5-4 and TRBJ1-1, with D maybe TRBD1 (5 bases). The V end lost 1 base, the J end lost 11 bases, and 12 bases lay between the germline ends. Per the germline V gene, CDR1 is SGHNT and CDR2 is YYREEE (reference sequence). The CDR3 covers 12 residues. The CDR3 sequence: CASSLIGAPAFF. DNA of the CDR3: TGTGCCAGCAGCTTGATTGGGGCGCCCGCTTTCTTT. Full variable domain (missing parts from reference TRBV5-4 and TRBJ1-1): ETGVTQSPTHLIKTRGQQVTLRCSSQSGHNTVSWYQQALGQGPQFIFQYYREEENGRGNFPPRFSGLQFPNYSSELNVNALELDDSALYLCASSLIGAPAFFGQGTRLTVV.

The CDR3 DNA follows: TGTGCCAGCAGCTCCGTGGGGACTCAAGGCACAGATACGCAGTATTTT. Protein: CASSSVGTQGTDTQYF. The gene calls are TRBV5-6 and TRBJ2-3, with a possible D match to TRBD2 (6 bases). Per germline, CDR1 SGHDT and CDR2 YYEEEE. This CDR3 region has 16 residues. V dropped 3 bases and J dropped 1 base, with 15 bases sitting between them.

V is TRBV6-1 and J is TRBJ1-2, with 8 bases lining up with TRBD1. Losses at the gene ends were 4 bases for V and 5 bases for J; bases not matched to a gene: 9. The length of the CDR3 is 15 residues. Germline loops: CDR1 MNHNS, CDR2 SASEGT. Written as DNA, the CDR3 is TGTGCCAGCAGTGGCTCCAGGGGGCCATGGTATGGCTACACCTTC. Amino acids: CASSGSRGPWYGYTF.

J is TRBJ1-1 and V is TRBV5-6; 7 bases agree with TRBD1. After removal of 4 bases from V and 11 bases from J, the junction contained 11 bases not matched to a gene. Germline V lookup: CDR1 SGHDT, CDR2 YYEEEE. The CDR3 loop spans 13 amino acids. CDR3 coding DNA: TGTGCCAGCAGCGCAGGGACAGCTCGGCAGGCTTTCTTT. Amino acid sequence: CASSAGTARQAFF.

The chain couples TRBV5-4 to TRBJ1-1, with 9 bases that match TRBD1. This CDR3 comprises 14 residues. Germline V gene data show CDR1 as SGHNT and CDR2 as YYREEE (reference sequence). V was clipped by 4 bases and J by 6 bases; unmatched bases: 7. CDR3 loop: CASSVNRGLSEAFF. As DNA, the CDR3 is TGTGCCAGCAGCGTAAACAGGGGGCTATCTGAAGCTTTCTTT.

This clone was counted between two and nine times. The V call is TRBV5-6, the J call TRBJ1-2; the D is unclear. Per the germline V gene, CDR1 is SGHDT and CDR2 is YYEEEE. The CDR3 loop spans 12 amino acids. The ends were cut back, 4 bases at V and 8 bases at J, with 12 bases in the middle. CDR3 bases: TGTGCCAGCAGCCTCGACTACGGGGGCTACACCTTC. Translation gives CASSLDYGGYTF.